Following are 27 T cell receptor beta chains from one sample sequenced in a study of tissue T cells after allogeneic stem cell transplantation. Assay: immunoSEQ multiplex PCR; the TCRdb copy retains only in-frame clones and omits some. The table shows under 5,000 clones, with approximately 64% occurring only once. The sequencing used left colon tissue, collected at autopsy. The receptors stem from a male donor at least 60 years old with lung cancer.

This clone was seen just once. The chain is built from TRBV7-9 and TRBJ2-3; 11 bases are shared with TRBD2. CDR3 size: 19 residues. V was pared by 1 base and J by 2 bases, with 11 bases of the junction left unmatched. Germline V gives CDR1 SEHNR, CDR2 FQNEAQ (reference sequence). The CDR3 region has the DNA TGTGCCAGCAGCTTAGGGTTTACCGGGACTAGCGGCGCCACAGATACGCAGTATTTT. It codes for CASSLGFTGTSGATDTQYF.

The chain carries TRBV19 and TRBJ1-5; no clear D. The CDR3 runs 13 residues. Trimming cost V 3 bases and J 9 bases, with 12 bases left between them. Per germline, CDR1 LNHDA and CDR2 SQIVND (reference sequence). The CDR3 loop is CASSIEKGAPQHF. CDR3 sequence (DNA): TGTGCCAGTAGTATCGAGAAGGGAGCGCCCCAGCATTTT.

The V call is TRBV5-1, the J call TRBJ2-1; D perhaps matches TRBD2 (5 bases). Between the trimmed V and J ends, which lost 7 bases and 1 base, there was a span of 12 bases. Germline V gene data show CDR1 as SGHRS and CDR2 as YFSETQ. The CDR3 extends over 14 amino acids. The CDR3 nucleotides are TGCGCCAGCGGTGAGGGCCCATCCTACAATGAGCAGTTCTTC. Encoded protein: CASGEGPSYNEQFF.

The gene calls are TRBV3-1 (or the pseudogene TRBV3-2) and TRBJ2-7; D is perhaps TRBD1 (5 bases). This CDR3 spans 12 amino acids. Germline V gives CDR1 LGHDT, CDR2 YNNKEL (reference sequence). The V end lost 5 bases, the J end lost 9 bases, and 14 bases lay between the germline ends. CDR3 sequence: CASSATGSAQYF. The CDR3 bases are TGTGCCAGCAGCGCTACAGGAAGCGCGCAGTACTTC.

The V and J genes are TRBV5-1 and TRBJ2-7; 9 bases map to TRBD2. The junction had 9 bases not matched to a gene; V was cut back by 1 base and J by 7 bases. The CDR3 has 15 residues. The germline V gene encodes CDR1 SGHRS and CDR2 YFSETQ. The CDR3 protein is CASSLSGAGGYEQYF. CDR3 coding DNA: TGCGCCAGCAGCTTGTCAGGAGCGGGAGGTTATGAGCAGTACTTC.

This clone was detected once. The chain uses TRBV7-2 and TRBJ2-7; 9 nucleotides line up with TRBD2. V shed 0 bases and J 2 bases; nucleotides not matched to a gene: 5. CDR1 is SGHTA and CDR2 is FQGNSA in the germline V gene. CDR3 length equals 16 residues. CDR3 nucleotide sequence: TGTGCCAGCAGCTTAGCGAGCGGGAGGTATACCTACGAGCAGTACTTC. Translated: CASSLASGRYTYEQYF. Complete variable domain (other parts from reference TRBV7-2 and TRBJ2-7): GAGVSQSPSNKVTEKGKDVELRCDPISGHTALYWYRQSLGQGLEFLIYFQGNSAPDKSGLPSDRFSAERTGGSVSTLTIQRTQQEDSAVYLCASSLASGRYTYEQYFGPGTRLTVT.

The chain is built from TRBV15 and TRBJ1-5; D may be TRBD1 (5 bases). This CDR3 has 16 amino acids. Germline V gene sequence: CDR1 LNHNV, CDR2 YYDKDF (reference sequence). V lost 1 base to trimming and J lost 0 bases, with 10 bases between them. The CDR3 here is CATSRGAGNSNQPQHF. The CDR3 DNA sequence: TGTGCCACCAGCAGAGGAGCAGGGAATAGCAATCAGCCCCAGCATTTT.

The chain combines TRBV11-1 with TRBJ2-7; 13 bases fit TRBD2. The CDR3 is made up of 15 amino acids. Losses at the gene ends were 5 bases for V and 4 bases for J; bases not matched to a gene: 5. Germline CDR1 SGHAT, CDR2 FQDESV (reference sequence). The CDR3 spells CASSVTSGREYEQYF. CDR3 DNA sequence: TGTGCCAGCAGCGTAACTAGCGGGAGGGAGTACGAGCAGTACTTC.

V usage is TRBV6-1 and J usage is TRBJ2-7; a weak D match, TRBD1 (6 bases). This CDR3 is built from 15 residues. Trimming cost V 6 bases and J 0 bases, with 15 bases left between them. From germline, CDR1 is MNHNS and CDR2 SASEGT. CDR3 in amino acids: CASRDIRGPSYEQYF. DNA of the CDR3: TGTGCCAGCAGGGATATCAGGGGACCCTCCTACGAGCAGTACTTC.

The V gene is TRBV6-6, the J gene TRBJ2-7, with TRBD1 identical over 9 bases. The J segment lost 2 bases and the V segment lost 7 bases, leaving 6 bases of the junction unmatched. Germline V gene data show CDR1 as MNHNY and CDR2 as SVGAGI (reference sequence). The CDR3 consists of 14 residues. In DNA, the CDR3 is TGTGCCAGCACCGGACAGGGGTCGACCTACGAGCAGTACTTC. Its translation is CASTGQGSTYEQYF.

The chain joins TRBV2 to TRBJ1-5; D unclear. Deletions cut 1 base from V and 6 bases from J, with 16 bases between. There are 16 residues in the CDR3. Per the germline V gene, CDR1 is SNHLY and CDR2 is FYNNEI. CDR3 nucleotides: TGTGCCAGCAGTGAAGAGGAGGCGGGCACAACTCAGCCCCAGCATTTT. Its translation is CASSEEEAGTTQPQHF.

The rearrangement joins TRBV5-1 to TRBJ2-3, with a possible D match to TRBD2 (5 bases). This CDR3 is 15 amino acids long. V shed 2 bases and J shed 0 bases, with 10 bases lying between them. Germline loops: CDR1 SGHRS, CDR2 YFSETQ. CDR3 sequence reads: CASSFLGSSTDTQYF. The CDR3, as DNA: TGCGCCAGCAGCTTCTTAGGGAGCAGCACAGATACGCAGTATTTT.

This chain joins TRBV6-5 and TRBJ1-5; D ambiguous. The CDR3 runs to 13 residues. The V gene lost 6 bases and the J gene lost 3 bases, with 9 bases spanning the gap. The V gene's germline CDR1 is MNHEY and CDR2 SVGAGI. The CDR3 DNA reads TGTGCCAGCAGGCAGGTAAACAATCAGCCCCAGCATTTT. Its protein is CASRQVNNQPQHF.

This chain connects TRBV28 to TRBJ1-5; D ambiguous. The V end was cut by 3 bases, the J end by 6 bases, with 9 bases between. The CDR3 length is 13 residues. CDR1 and CDR2 from the germline V gene are MDHEN and SYDVKM. The CDR3 bases are TGTGCCAGCAGTTTCCTCTCAGCTCAGCCCCAGCATTTT. This encodes CASSFLSAQPQHF.

By share, this clone ranks as large. The rearrangement joins TRBV19 to TRBJ2-3, with a weak D call TRBD2 (5 bases). Trimming shortened V by 1 base and J by 2 bases, and 7 bases separated the two germline ends. Germline values: CDR1 LNHDA, CDR2 SQIVND (reference sequence). CDR3 size: 14 residues. In DNA, the CDR3 is TGTGCCAGTAGTATAGGCGACTACACAGATACGCAGTATTTT. Protein product: CASSIGDYTDTQYF. Together with reference TRBV19 and TRBJ2-3, the CDR3 gives the full variable domain: DGGITQSPKYLFRKEGQNVTLSCEQNLNHDAMYWYRQDPGQGLRLIYYSQIVNDFQKGDIAEGYSVSREKKESFPLTVTSAQKNPTAFYLCASSIGDYTDTQYFGPGTRLTVL.

There are a few counts of this clone. The V and J genes are TRBV5-1 and TRBJ2-5; D possibly uses TRBD1 or TRBD2 (5 bases each). V lost 4 bases and J 5 bases, leaving 15 bases between the germline ends. Germline CDR1 reads SGHRS; CDR2 reads YFSETQ. The CDR3 is made up of 14 amino acids. The CDR3 loop is CASSAGAVWETQYF. CDR3 bases: TGCGCCAGCAGCGCCGGGGCAGTATGGGAGACCCAGTACTTC.

The chain has TRBV5-1 and TRBJ2-5; TRBD2 agrees at 7 bases. V lost 0 bases to trimming and J lost 2 bases; unmatched junction nucleotides: 1. This CDR3 is 14 amino acids long. Germline values: CDR1 SGHRS, CDR2 YFSETQ. CDR3 sequence (DNA): TGCGCCAGCAGCTTGGGGCGGGGGCAAGAGACCCAGTACTTC. Residues: CASSLGRGQETQYF.

The V gene is TRBV28, the J gene TRBJ2-5; 9 nucleotides align to TRBD2. The junction had 15 bases not matched to a gene; V was cut back by 3 bases and J by 4 bases. Germline CDR1 reads MDHEN; CDR2 reads SYDVKM. CDR3 length: 18 residues. CDR3 DNA sequence: TGTGCCAGCAGTTTTTCACGAATTATAGCGGGAGATCGAGAGACCCAGTACTTC. Its protein is CASSFSRIIAGDRETQYF.

The rearrangement links TRBV3-1 (or the pseudogene TRBV3-2) to TRBJ1-3, with D hard to call. CDR3 size: 12 residues. V was pared by 3 bases and J by 2 bases, with 2 bases between. In germline, CDR1 is LGHDT, CDR2 YNNKEL (reference sequence). DNA for the CDR3: TGTGCCAGCAGCCAGGCTGGAAACACCATATATTTT. It encodes CASSQAGNTIYF.

The chain joins TRBV6-5 to TRBJ2-3, with a tentative D call TRBD2 (5 bases). The CDR3 has 15 residues. Germline CDR1 MNHEY, CDR2 SVGAGI. Trimming pared 5 bases from V and 3 bases from J, leaving 15 bases between. The DNA for the CDR3 is TGTGCCAGCAGTCCGGGGATGACTGGGACAGATACGCAGTATTTT. Its translation: CASSPGMTGTDTQYF.

This clone was observed a few times. This sequence joins TRBV6-5 and TRBJ1-5; D gene ambiguous. The V gene lost 4 bases and the J gene lost 1 base, with 11 bases spanning the gap. The CDR3 extends over 15 amino acids. The germline V gene encodes CDR1 MNHEY and CDR2 SVGAGI. The CDR3 DNA follows: TGTGCCAGCAGTTCCTCCCGTAGGAGCAATCAGCCCCAGCATTTT. Translated, it gives CASSSSRRSNQPQHF.

The chain links TRBV6-5 to TRBJ1-4, with 7 bases that match TRBD1. Losses at the gene ends were 9 bases for V and 8 bases for J; bases not matched to a gene: 6. The V gene's germline CDR1 is MNHEY and CDR2 SVGAGI. This CDR3 region has 12 residues. The CDR3 spells CASQGVGEKLFF. CDR3 coding DNA: TGTGCCAGTCAGGGGGTTGGCGAAAAACTGTTTTTT.

The chain carries TRBV6-6 and TRBJ2-7, with D possibly TRBD1 on 5 matching bases. V lost 2 bases and J lost 4, with 9 bases in between. Per germline, CDR1 MNHNY and CDR2 SVGAGI (reference sequence). There are 13 residues in the CDR3. As DNA, the CDR3 is TGTGCCAGCAGTTACGGGGCCTATTACGAGCAGTACTTC. Protein: CASSYGAYYEQYF.

This clone occurred a few times. The chain recombines TRBV19 with TRBJ1-2, with 10 positions matching TRBD1. The CDR3 loop spans 17 amino acids. The germline V gene has CDR1 LNHDA and CDR2 SQIVND (reference sequence). J was trimmed by 4 bases and V by 5 bases; bases with no gene match: 13. As DNA, the CDR3 is TGTGCCAGTAGTCCGGACTTTGGGACAGGGGACCTCTATGGCTACACCTTC. Its protein is CASSPDFGTGDLYGYTF. Supplemented by reference TRBV19 and TRBJ1-2, the full variable domain reads DGGITQSPKYLFRKEGQNVTLSCEQNLNHDAMYWYRQDPGQGLRLIYYSQIVNDFQKGDIAEGYSVSREKKESFPLTVTSAQKNPTAFYLCASSPDFGTGDLYGYTFGSGTRLTVV.

This clone was recorded only once. The chain has TRBV11-2 and TRBJ2-7; D is possibly TRBD1 or TRBD2 (5 bases each). This CDR3 spans 14 amino acids. The germline gives CDR1 SGHAT, CDR2 FQNNGV. V was clipped by 1 base and J by 7 bases, with 14 bases between them. The CDR3 DNA follows: TGTGCCAGCAGCTTAGTTGCGGTGGGGGTTGAGCAGTACTTC. This encodes CASSLVAVGVEQYF.

This clone appeared once. The V and J genes are TRBV19 and TRBJ1-1, with a possible D match to TRBD1 (5 bases). There are 14 residues in the CDR3. Trimming shortened V by 3 bases and J by 2 bases, and 10 bases separated the two germline ends. CDR1 and CDR2 (germline): LNHDA, SQIVND (reference sequence). CDR3 protein: CASSIWGGNTEAFF. CDR3 bases: TGTGCCAGTAGTATTTGGGGGGGAAACACTGAAGCTTTCTTT.

This clone came up a few times. CDR3 bases: TGCGCCAGCAGCCACGAGCCCACAGGGGACACTGAAGCTTTCTTT. It encodes CASSHEPTGDTEAFF. The V call is TRBV4-3, the J call TRBJ1-1; the match to TRBD1 covers 7 bases. CDR1 and CDR2 (germline): LGHNA, YSLEER. CDR3 length: 15 amino acids. The V gene end was trimmed by 3 bases and the J gene end by 3 bases; junction bases not matched to a gene: 7.